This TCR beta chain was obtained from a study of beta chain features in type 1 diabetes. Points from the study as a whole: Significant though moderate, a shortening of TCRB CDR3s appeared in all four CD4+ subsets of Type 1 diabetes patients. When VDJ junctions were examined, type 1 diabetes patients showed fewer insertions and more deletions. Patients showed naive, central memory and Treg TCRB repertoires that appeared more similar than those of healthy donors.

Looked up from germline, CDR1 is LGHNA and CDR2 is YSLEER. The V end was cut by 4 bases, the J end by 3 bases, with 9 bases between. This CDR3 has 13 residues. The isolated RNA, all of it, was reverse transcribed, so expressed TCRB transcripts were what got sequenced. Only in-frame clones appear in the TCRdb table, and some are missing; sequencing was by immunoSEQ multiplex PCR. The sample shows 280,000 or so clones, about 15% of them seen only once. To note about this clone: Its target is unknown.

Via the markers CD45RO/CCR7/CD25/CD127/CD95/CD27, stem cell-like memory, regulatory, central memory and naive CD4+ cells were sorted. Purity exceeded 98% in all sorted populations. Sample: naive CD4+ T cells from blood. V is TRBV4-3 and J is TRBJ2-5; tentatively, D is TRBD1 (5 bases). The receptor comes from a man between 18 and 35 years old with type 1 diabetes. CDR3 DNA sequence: TGCGCCAGCAGCCTCAACAGGAAAGAGACCCAGTACTTC. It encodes CASSLNRKETQYF.